This T cell receptor beta chain was profiled in a study of cytomegalovirus exposure and HLA in healthy donors. In germline, CDR1 is SNHLY, CDR2 FYNNEI. CDR3 length: 14 residues. V dropped 7 bases and J dropped 1 base, with 13 bases sitting between them. Method: immunoSEQ multiplex PCR; TCRdb's copy keeps in-frame clones and lacks some. The data contain about 160,000 clones, 86% of them seen just once; the ten biggest clones take up 4.5% to 7%. Sequenced input: PBMCs. The TCR was taken from a woman younger than 45 in good health and CMV-seronegative. The chain combines TRBV2 with TRBJ1-1; D gene uncertain. The CDR3 reads CASKPFQKNTEAFF. CDR3 in DNA: TGTGCCAGCAAGCCCTTTCAGAAGAACACTGAAGCTTTCTTT. The complete variable domain, with remaining parts taken from reference TRBV2 and TRBJ1-1, reads EPEVTQTPSHQVTQMGQEVILRCVPISNHLYFYWYRQILGQKVEFLVSFYNNEISEKSEIFDDQFSVERPDGSNFTLKIRSTKLEDSAMYFCASKPFQKNTEAFFGQGTRLTVV.